Listed here are 2 T cell receptor beta chains from one sample, sequenced in a study of neurological immune-mediated disorders. Each CDR3 protein gets one entry after TCRdb re-called the 5' RACE reads with MiXCR. The sample has 50,000 to 65,000 distinct CDR3 sequences; around 4% are singletons. The source material was PBMCs. Receptor source: a man aged 30 to 45 with multiple sclerosis.

The table lists this clonotype with many counts. This rearrangement joins TRBV29-1 to TRBJ2-1; 12 nucleotides line up with TRBD1. The V gene end was trimmed by 5 bases and the J gene end by 6 bases; junction bases not matched to a gene: 5. Germline-derived CDR1 and CDR2 are SQVTM and ANQGSEA. The CDR3 is 14 amino acids. The CDR3 DNA is TGCAGCGTTCCGGGACAGGGGGCGCTCAATGAGCAGTTCTTC. This translates into CSVPGQGALNEQFF.

This clonotype was recorded many times. The rearrangement joins TRBV20-1 to TRBJ2-7; TRBD1 might be the D (6 bases). Germline CDR1 reads DFQATT; CDR2 reads SNEGSKA (reference sequence). CDR3 length: 14 amino acids. The germline V and J ends were trimmed by 5 bases and 0 bases, with 14 bases remaining between them. CDR3 DNA sequence: TGCAGTGCTTTCAGGACAGAGGGCTCCTACGAGCAGTACTTC. Protein sequence: CSAFRTEGSYEQYF.